This T cell receptor (beta chain) was captured in a study of blood T cell repertoires in COVID-19. Across the study: Spain, Italy and the United States supplied samples that represented acute and convalescent COVID-19. T cells, B-cell-depleted T cells, or PBMCs supplied cDNA or gDNA.

The table came from immunoSEQ multiplex PCR; TCRdb's copy has only in-frame clones and leaves some out. The sample holds 20,000 to 25,000 clones, 80% to 90% seen once. V was clipped by 1 base and J by 6 bases, with 15 bases between them. The CDR3 is 14 amino acids. Germline V gives CDR1 GTSNPN, CDR2 SVGIG (reference sequence). In its sample, this clone was seen once. The sequence was collected from an elderly woman with acute or convalescent COVID-19. Sequences were obtained from peripheral blood. The gene calls are TRBV30 and TRBJ1-1; the D is unclear. For the CDR3, the DNA is TGTGCCTGGAGTGCTGGCCTAGAGAAGGCTGAAGCTTTCTTT. Amino acid sequence: CAWSAGLEKAEAFF. Filled out from reference TRBV30 and TRBJ1-1, the complete variable domain reads SQTIHQWPATLVQPVGSPLSLECTVEGTSNPNLYWYRQAAGRGLQLLFYSVGIGQISSEVPQNLSASRPQDRQFILSSKKLLLSDSGFYLCAWSAGLEKAEAFFGQGTRLTVV.